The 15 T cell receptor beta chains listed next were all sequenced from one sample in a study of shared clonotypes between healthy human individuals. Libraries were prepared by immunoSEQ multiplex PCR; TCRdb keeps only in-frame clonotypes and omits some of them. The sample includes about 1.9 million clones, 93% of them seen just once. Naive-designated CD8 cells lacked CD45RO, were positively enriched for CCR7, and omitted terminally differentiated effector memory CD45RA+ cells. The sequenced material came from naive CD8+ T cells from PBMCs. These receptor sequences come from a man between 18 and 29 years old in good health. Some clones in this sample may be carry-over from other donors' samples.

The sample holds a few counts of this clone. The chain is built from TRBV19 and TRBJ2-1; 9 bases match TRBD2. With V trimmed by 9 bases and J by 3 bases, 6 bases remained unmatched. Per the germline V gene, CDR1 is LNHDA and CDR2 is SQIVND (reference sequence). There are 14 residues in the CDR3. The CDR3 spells CASTVTSGYNEQFF. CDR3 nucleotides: TGTGCCAGCACGGTGACTAGCGGCTACAATGAGCAGTTCTTC.

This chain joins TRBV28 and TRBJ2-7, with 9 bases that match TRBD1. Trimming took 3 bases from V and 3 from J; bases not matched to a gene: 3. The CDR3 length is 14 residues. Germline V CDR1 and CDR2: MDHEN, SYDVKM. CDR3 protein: CASSLTGGNYEQYF. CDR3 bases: TGTGCCAGCAGTTTGACAGGGGGAAACTACGAGCAGTACTTC.

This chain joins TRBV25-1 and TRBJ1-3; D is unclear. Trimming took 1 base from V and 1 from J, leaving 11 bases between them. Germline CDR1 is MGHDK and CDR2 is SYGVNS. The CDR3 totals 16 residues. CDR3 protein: CASSEWGVGSGNTIYF. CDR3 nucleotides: TGTGCCAGCAGTGAATGGGGTGTGGGGTCTGGAAACACCATATATTTT.

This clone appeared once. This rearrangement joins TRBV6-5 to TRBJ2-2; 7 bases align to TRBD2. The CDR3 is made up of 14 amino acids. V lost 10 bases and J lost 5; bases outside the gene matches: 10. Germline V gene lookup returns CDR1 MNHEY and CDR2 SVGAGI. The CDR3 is CATAAGVETGELFF. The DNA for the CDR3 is TGTGCCACCGCGGCGGGAGTCGAGACCGGGGAGCTGTTTTTT.

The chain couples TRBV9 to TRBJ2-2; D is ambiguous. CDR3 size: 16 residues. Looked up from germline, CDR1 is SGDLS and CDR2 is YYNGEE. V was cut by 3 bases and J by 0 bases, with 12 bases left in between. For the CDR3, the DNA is TGTGCCAGCAGCGCAAAGTTTGCGGCGAACACCGGGGAGCTGTTTTTT. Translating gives CASSAKFAANTGELFF.

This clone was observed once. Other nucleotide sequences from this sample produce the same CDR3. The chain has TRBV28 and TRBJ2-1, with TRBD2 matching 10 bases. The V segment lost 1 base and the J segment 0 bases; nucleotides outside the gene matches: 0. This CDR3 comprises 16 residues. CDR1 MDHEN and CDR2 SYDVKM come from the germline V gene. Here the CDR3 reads CASSLSSGSSYNEQFF. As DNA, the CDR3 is TGTGCCAGCAGTTTATCTAGCGGGAGCTCCTACAATGAGCAGTTCTTC.

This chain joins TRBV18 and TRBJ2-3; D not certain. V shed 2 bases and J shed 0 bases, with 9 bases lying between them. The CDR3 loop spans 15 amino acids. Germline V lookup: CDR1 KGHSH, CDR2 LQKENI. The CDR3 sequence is CASSPRRESTDTQYF. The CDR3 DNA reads TGTGCCAGCTCACCAAGAAGGGAAAGCACAGATACGCAGTATTTT.

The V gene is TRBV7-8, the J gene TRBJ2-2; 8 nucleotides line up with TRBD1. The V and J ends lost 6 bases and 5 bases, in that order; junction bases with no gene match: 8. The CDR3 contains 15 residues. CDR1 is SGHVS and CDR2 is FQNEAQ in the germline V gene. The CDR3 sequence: CASSPQGAGTGELFF. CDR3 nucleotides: TGTGCCAGCAGTCCGCAGGGGGCAGGAACCGGGGAGCTGTTTTTT. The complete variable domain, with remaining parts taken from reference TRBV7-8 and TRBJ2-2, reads GAGVSQSPRYKVAKRGQDVALRCDPISGHVSLFWYQQALGQGPEFLTYFQNEAQLDKSGLPSDRFFAERPEGSVSTLKIQRTQQEDSAVYLCASSPQGAGTGELFFGEGSRLTVL.

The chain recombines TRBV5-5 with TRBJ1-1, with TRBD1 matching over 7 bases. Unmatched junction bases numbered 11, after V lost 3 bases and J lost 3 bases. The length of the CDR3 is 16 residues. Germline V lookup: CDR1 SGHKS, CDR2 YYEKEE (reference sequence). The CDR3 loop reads CASSYRQGRKDTEAFF. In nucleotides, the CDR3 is TGTGCCAGCAGCTATCGACAGGGAAGGAAGGACACTGAAGCTTTCTTT.

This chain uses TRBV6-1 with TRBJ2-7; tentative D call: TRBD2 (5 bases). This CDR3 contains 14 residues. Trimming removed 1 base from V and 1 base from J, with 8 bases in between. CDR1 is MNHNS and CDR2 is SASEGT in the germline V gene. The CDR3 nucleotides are TGTGCCAGCAGTGAAGTCGGCGGGTCCTACGAGCAGTACTTC. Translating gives CASSEVGGSYEQYF.

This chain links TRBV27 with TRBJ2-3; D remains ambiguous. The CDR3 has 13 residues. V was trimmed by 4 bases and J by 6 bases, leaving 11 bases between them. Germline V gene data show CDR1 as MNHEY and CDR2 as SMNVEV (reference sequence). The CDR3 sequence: CASSSVGTDTQYF. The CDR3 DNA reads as TGTGCCAGCAGTTCAGTAGGTACGGATACGCAGTATTTT.

This chain's CDR3 is CASSHLRGREAYEQYF. The CDR3 DNA sequence: TGTGCCAGCAGCCACCTGCGGGGCCGGGAGGCCTACGAGCAGTACTTC. This chain links TRBV5-6 with TRBJ2-7; 7 bases match TRBD2. This CDR3 comprises 16 residues. The trim removed 4 bases at V and 2 bases at J, leaving 12 bases unmatched. Germline CDR1 is SGHDT and CDR2 is YYEEEE. The full variable domain, in which reference TRBV5-6 and TRBJ2-7 provide the parts outside the CDR3, is DAGVTQSPTHLIKTRGQQVTLRCSPKSGHDTVSWYQQALGQGPQFIFQYYEEEERQRGNFPDRFSGHQFPNYSSELNVNALLLGDSALYLCASSHLRGREAYEQYFGPGTRLTVT.

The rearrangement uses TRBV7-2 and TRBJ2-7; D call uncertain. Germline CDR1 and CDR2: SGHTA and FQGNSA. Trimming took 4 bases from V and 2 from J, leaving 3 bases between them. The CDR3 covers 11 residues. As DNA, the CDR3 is TGTGCCAGCAGCTGGACCTACGAGCAGTACTTC. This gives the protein CASSWTYEQYF. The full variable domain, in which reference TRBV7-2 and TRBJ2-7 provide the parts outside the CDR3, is GAGVSQSPSNKVTEKGKDVELRCDPISGHTALYWYRQSLGQGLEFLIYFQGNSAPDKSGLPSDRFSAERTGGSVSTLTIQRTQQEDSAVYLCASSWTYEQYFGPGTRLTVT.

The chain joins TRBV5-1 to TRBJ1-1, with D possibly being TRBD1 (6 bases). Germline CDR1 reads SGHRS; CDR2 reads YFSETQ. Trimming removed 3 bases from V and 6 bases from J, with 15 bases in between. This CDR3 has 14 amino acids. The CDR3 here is CASSSPGAAAEAFF. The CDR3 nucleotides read TGCGCCAGCAGCTCGCCGGGGGCGGCAGCTGAAGCTTTCTTT. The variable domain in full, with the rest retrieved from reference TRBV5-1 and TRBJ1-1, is KAGVTQTPRYLIKTRGQQVTLSCSPISGHRSVSWYQQTPGQGLQFLFEYFSETQRNKGNFPGRFSGRQFSNSRSEMNVSTLELGDSALYLCASSSPGAAAEAFFGQGTRLTVV.

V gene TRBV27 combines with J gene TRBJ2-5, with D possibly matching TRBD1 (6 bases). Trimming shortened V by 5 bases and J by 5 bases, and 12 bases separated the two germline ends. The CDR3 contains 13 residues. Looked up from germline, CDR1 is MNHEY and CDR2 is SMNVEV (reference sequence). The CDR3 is CASSNRVRETQYF. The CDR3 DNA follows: TGTGCCAGCAGTAACAGGGTCCGGGAGACCCAGTACTTC.